Each of the 19 T cell receptor beta chains below was sequenced from the same sample in a study of blood T cell repertoires in COVID-19. Clones were read by immunoSEQ multiplex PCR, and TCRdb kept only the in-frame ones, dropping some. The table shows 65,000 to 90,000 clones, with 89% occurring only once. The specimen sequenced was peripheral blood. These receptors were collected from a man aged 50 to 60 with acute or convalescent COVID-19.

V usage is TRBV6-5 and J usage is TRBJ1-2; the D gene is possibly TRBD1 (5 bases). The CDR3 runs to 13 residues. The germline gives CDR1 MNHEY, CDR2 SVGAGI. Trimming removed 0 bases from V and 5 bases from J, with 7 bases in between. CDR3 coding DNA: TGTGCCAGCAGTTACTCAGGGGTGTATGGCTACACCTTC. Translation gives CASSYSGVYGYTF.

The chain combines TRBV30 with TRBJ1-1, with a possible D match to TRBD1 (5 bases). V gave up 0 bases and J gave up 1 base, with 12 bases separating them. The CDR3 consists of 15 residues. CDR1 is GTSNPN, CDR2 SVGIG, per germline (reference sequence). The CDR3 loop reads CAWSVPRTPNTEAFF. Written as DNA, the CDR3 is TGTGCCTGGAGTGTACCCAGGACACCGAACACTGAAGCTTTCTTT. Complete variable domain (other parts from reference TRBV30 and TRBJ1-1): SQTIHQWPATLVQPVGSPLSLECTVEGTSNPNLYWYRQAAGRGLQLLFYSVGIGQISSEVPQNLSASRPQDRQFILSSKKLLLSDSGFYLCAWSVPRTPNTEAFFGQGTRLTVV.

This clone came up once. CDR3 sequence (DNA): TGTGCCAGCAGCTTTGATTTACAGGGATGGTATGGCTACACCTTC. It specifies CASSFDLQGWYGYTF. The V gene is TRBV5-5, the J gene TRBJ1-2; D is perhaps TRBD1 (6 bases). The germline gives CDR1 SGHKS, CDR2 YYEKEE (reference sequence). CDR3 length: 15 residues. V was shortened by 2 bases and J by 5 bases, with 16 bases between the two germline ends.

The CDR3 DNA reads as TGTGCCAGCAGCCAGAGGGTCTCTGGAAACACCATATATTTT. It is translated as CASSQRVSGNTIYF. This chain joins TRBV3-1 (or the pseudogene TRBV3-2) and TRBJ1-3; D gene uncertain. The CDR3 is 14 residues long. Per the germline V gene, CDR1 is LGHDT and CDR2 is YNNKEL (reference sequence). Between the trimmed V and J ends, which lost 3 bases and 0 bases, there was a span of 6 bases.

This chain links TRBV7-9 with TRBJ1-1; 9 bases are shared with TRBD1. Germline CDR1 SEHNR, CDR2 FQNEAQ (reference sequence). Unmatched junction bases numbered 11, after V lost 5 bases and J lost 1 base. The CDR3 consists of 17 residues. Written as DNA, the CDR3 is TGTGCCAGCAGCCCCTGGGGACAGGGAATGGGGAACACTGAAGCTTTCTTT. Its translation is CASSPWGQGMGNTEAFF.

The chain carries TRBV5-4 and TRBJ2-3, with 10 bases aligning to TRBD2. From germline, CDR1 is SGHNT and CDR2 YYREEE (reference sequence). This CDR3 has 16 amino acids. J gave up 5 bases and V 2 bases, and 8 bases lay outside the gene matches. The CDR3 region is CASSFGAGGPGDTQYF. The CDR3 DNA is TGTGCCAGCAGCTTTGGAGCGGGGGGGCCGGGAGATACGCAGTATTTT.

The chain carries TRBV11-1 and TRBJ1-4, with D perhaps TRBD1 (5 bases). The V gene lost 3 bases and the J gene lost 4 bases, with 15 bases spanning the gap. The CDR3 totals 16 residues. Germline loops: CDR1 SGHAT, CDR2 FQDESV (reference sequence). In DNA, the CDR3 is TGTGCCAGCAGCTTGGGTAGGGGCCGACTTAATGAAAAACTGTTTTTT. This codes for CASSLGRGRLNEKLFF.

V is TRBV6-6 and J is TRBJ2-1; D possibly corresponds to TRBD2 (6 bases). Germline-derived CDR1 and CDR2 are MNHNY and SVGAGI (reference sequence). The germline V and J ends were trimmed by 7 bases and 7 bases, with 17 bases remaining between them. This CDR3 spans 14 amino acids. DNA for the CDR3: TGTGCCAGCACACTAGCATTAAGATGGAATGAGCAGTTCTTC. It yields the protein CASTLALRWNEQFF.

The table lists this clone with many counts. CDR3 residues: CASSYRGRETQYF. The CDR3 DNA reads TGTGCCAGCAGTTACAGGGGGCGAGAGACCCAGTACTTC. The V call is TRBV6-5, the J call TRBJ2-5; 7 bases align to TRBD1. V shed 2 bases, J shed 4 bases, and the junction held 1 base outside the gene matches. The CDR3 covers 13 residues. Germline V gene sequence: CDR1 MNHEY, CDR2 SVGAGI.

The chain carries TRBV5-6 and TRBJ1-3; 7 bases align to TRBD1. Germline CDR1 and CDR2: SGHDT and YYEEEE. The V and J ends lost 3 bases and 0 bases, in that order; junction bases with no gene match: 9. This CDR3 spans 17 amino acids. For the CDR3, the DNA is TGTGCCAGCAGCTATGAGGGACAGTTTCTCTCTGGAAACACCATATATTTT. Its protein product is CASSYEGQFLSGNTIYF.

This sequence joins TRBV6-1 and TRBJ2-6; 7 nucleotides align to TRBD1. The V gene's germline CDR1 is MNHNS and CDR2 SASEGT. Unmatched junction bases numbered 5, after V lost 4 bases and J lost 2 bases. There are 16 residues in the CDR3. The CDR3 region has the DNA TGTGCCAGCAGTGTAATACAGGGGCCTGGGGCCAACGTCCTGACTTTC. This translates into CASSVIQGPGANVLTF.

The CDR3 reads CASSLEGREFEKLFF. The CDR3 bases are TGCGCCAGCAGCTTGGAAGGCAGGGAATTTGAAAAACTGTTTTTT. The J gene is TRBJ1-4, the V gene TRBV5-1, with a tentative D call TRBD1 (5 bases). This CDR3 has 15 amino acids. Germline CDR1 and CDR2: SGHRS and YFSETQ. V was clipped by 0 bases and J by 7 bases, with 13 bases between them.

The rearrangement links TRBV12-1 to TRBJ2-5; the table names TRBD2, a call not compared with the DNA. TRBV12-1 is deemed a pseudogene. The CDR3 is 16 amino acids. CDR3 sequence: CASRFSGTSEKETQYF. In DNA, the CDR3 is TGTGCCAGCAGGTTCTCCGGGACTAGCGAAAAAGAGACCCAGTACTTC.

This chain links TRBV24-1 with TRBJ2-1; 10 nucleotides line up with TRBD1. There are 16 residues in the CDR3. In germline, CDR1 is KGHDR, CDR2 SFDVKD. Trimming at V came to 4 bases and at J to 5 bases, leaving 7 bases not matched to a gene. This CDR3 reads CATSDYGQGVDNEQFF. DNA of the CDR3: TGTGCCACCAGTGACTACGGACAGGGGGTAGACAATGAGCAGTTCTTC.

The chain carries TRBV18 and TRBJ2-2; D might be TRBD1 (6 bases). The ends were cut back, 0 bases at V and 1 base at J, with 9 bases in the middle. CDR3 size: 16 residues. CDR1 and CDR2 from the germline V gene are KGHSH and LQKENI. CDR3 amino acids: CASSPPSQGNTGELFF. In DNA form, the CDR3 reads TGTGCCAGCTCACCACCTTCACAGGGGAACACCGGGGAGCTGTTTTTT.

This clone has a handful of counts. The chain employs TRBV6-4 and TRBJ2-1; the match to TRBD2 covers 9 bases. The CDR3 spans 16 residues. The ends lost 5 bases at V and 1 base at J; junction bases unmatched: 6. The germline CDR1 and CDR2 sequences are MRHNA and SNTAGT. The CDR3 region is CASSRLAGTSYNEQFF. The CDR3 nucleotides are TGTGCCAGCAGTCGTCTAGCGGGGACTTCCTACAATGAGCAGTTCTTC.

The chain has TRBV28 and TRBJ1-5; D is ambiguous. The CDR3 is 14 residues long. Germline CDR1 reads MDHEN; CDR2 reads SYDVKM. The ends were cut back, 6 bases at V and 7 bases at J, with 16 bases in the middle. The CDR3: CASRNTRERQPQHF. The CDR3 DNA sequence: TGTGCCAGCAGAAATACAAGAGAGAGGCAGCCCCAGCATTTT.

J is TRBJ2-7 and V is TRBV11-2; tentative D call: TRBD1 (5 bases). This CDR3 has 14 residues. Trimming shortened V by 1 base and J by 4 bases, and 11 bases separated the two germline ends. Germline-derived CDR1 and CDR2 are SGHAT and FQNNGV. CDR3 in amino acids: CASSLGFSGYEQYF. CDR3 DNA sequence: TGTGCCAGCAGCTTAGGGTTTTCAGGGTACGAGCAGTACTTC.

This rearrangement joins TRBV7-2 to TRBJ1-2; D is possibly TRBD1 (6 bases). The CDR3 is made up of 14 amino acids. Trimming left V 5 bases short and J 0 bases short, with 10 bases between. Germline V CDR1 and CDR2: SGHTA, FQGNSA. CDR3 coding DNA: TGTGCCAGCAGCCCCACAGGGACTAACTATGGCTACACCTTC. It translates to CASSPTGTNYGYTF. The full variable domain, completed using reference TRBV7-2 and TRBJ1-2, is GAGVSQSPSNKVTEKGKDVELRCDPISGHTALYWYRQSLGQGLEFLIYFQGNSAPDKSGLPSDRFSAERTGGSVSTLTIQRTQQEDSAVYLCASSPTGTNYGYTFGSGTRLTVV.